The 29 T cell receptor beta chains listed next were all sequenced from one sample in a study of T cell repertoires in cytomegalovirus infection (dated by TCRdb to about 2019). The sample was run on an Illumina HiSeq 1500. TCRdb reanalyzed the raw reads on its own, using fastp at Q25 for trimming and MiXCR for clone calling, and kept in-frame beta chains. Every entry covers one CDR3 protein and lists the most common genes and DNA from its rows. The sample contains about 190,000 distinct CDR3 sequences, 28% of them found a single time. Jointly, the top ten make up about 31% of the sample. The source material was PBMCs. These receptors came from a human donor in good health (CMV status not recorded). Some clones in this sample may be carry-over from other donors' samples.

This clonotype has just a few counts. The gene calls are TRBV29-1 and TRBJ2-5; perhaps TRBD2 as D (5 bases). Trimming removed 5 bases at V and 4 bases at J, with 11 bases between. This CDR3 has 12 residues. Germline V gives CDR1 SQVTM, CDR2 ANQGSEA. The CDR3 reads CSVLGVGETQYF. CDR3 bases: TGCAGCGTTCTGGGAGTAGGAGAGACCCAGTACTTC.

The genes are TRBV7-6 and TRBJ1-1; D unclear. Germline-derived CDR1 and CDR2 are SGHVS and FNYEAQ. The CDR3 length is 16 residues. The V gene lost 3 bases and the J gene lost 5 bases, with 19 bases spanning the gap. CDR3: CASSFAPVALRTEAFF. In DNA, the CDR3 is TGTGCCAGCAGCTTTGCACCGGTCGCCCTGAGGACTGAAGCTTTCTTT.

This clonotype was counted at least ten times. The chain couples TRBV29-1 to TRBJ2-2; 10 bases are a match to TRBD1. Germline values: CDR1 SQVTM, CDR2 ANQGSEA. With 7 bases clipped from V and 3 bases from J, the junction kept 5 bases outside the gene matches. The CDR3 length is 14 residues. This chain's CDR3 is CSAGQGVYTGELFF. The CDR3 bases are TGCAGCGCCGGACAGGGGGTATACACCGGGGAGCTGTTTTTT.

The chain joins TRBV7-3 to TRBJ1-6; D is possibly TRBD1 (5 bases). V lost 7 bases to trimming and J lost 8 bases, with 15 bases between them. The CDR3 contains 14 residues. Per the germline V gene, CDR1 is SGHTA and CDR2 is FQGTGA. The CDR3 spells CASIGSGTYSPLHF. The CDR3 DNA reads as TGTGCCAGCATCGGCTCAGGGACCTATTCACCCCTCCACTTT.

Regarding this clonotype: Just one base apart from a much larger clone, this may be a read error. The chain has TRBV29-1 and TRBJ1-1; D gene uncertain. In germline, CDR1 is SQVTM, CDR2 ANQGSEA. The CDR3 length is 15 residues. Trimming cost V 8 bases and J 1 base, with 20 bases left between them. The CDR3 region has the DNA TGCAGCATCCGCCTGGTCTCGAGAAGGAACACTGAAGCTTTCTTT. Its translation: CSIRLVSRRNTEAFF.

This clonotype came up many times. The chain couples TRBV12-3 or TRBV12-4 to TRBJ1-1, with D perhaps matching TRBD1 (6 bases). The CDR3 has 15 residues. Trimming cost V 4 bases and J 4 bases, with 16 bases left between them. The CDR3 nucleotides are TGTGCCAGCAGTTCTCCGACAGGAGGGGCCACTGAAGCTTTCTTT. Its protein product is CASSSPTGGATEAFF.

The chain has TRBV29-1 and TRBJ2-6; D is undetermined. Looked up from germline, CDR1 is SQVTM and CDR2 is ANQGSEA. The length of the CDR3 is 13 residues. Trimming took 7 bases from V and 0 from J, leaving 7 bases between them. CDR3: CSAAPSGANVLTF. CDR3 sequence (DNA): TGCAGCGCTGCACCCTCTGGGGCCAACGTCCTGACTTTC.

This clonotype was counted at least ten times. V is TRBV7-2 and J is TRBJ2-7, with D tentatively TRBD1 or TRBD2 (5 bases each). V was clipped by 2 bases and J by 3 bases, with 20 bases between them. The V gene's germline CDR1 is SGHTA and CDR2 FQGNSA. The CDR3 length is 17 residues. CDR3 bases: TGTGCCAGCAGCTTAAATCCGTCGGGACCCCTACGCTACGAGCAGTACTTC. Translation gives CASSLNPSGPLRYEQYF.

The gene calls are TRBV20-1 and TRBJ2-7, with TRBD2 matching over 9 bases. The junction had 6 bases not matched to a gene; V was cut back by 3 bases and J by 0 bases. The V gene's germline CDR1 is DFQATT and CDR2 SNEGSKA (reference sequence). This CDR3 has 15 amino acids. Here the CDR3 DNA reads TGCAGTGCTAGTCGCGGGGGGGCGATCTCCTACGAGCAGTACTTC. Translated: CSASRGGAISYEQYF.

This chain joins TRBV6-5 and TRBJ2-4; 11 nucleotides match TRBD2. J lost 10 bases, V lost 6 bases, and 5 bases had no gene match. Per the germline V gene, CDR1 is MNHEY and CDR2 is SVGAGI. This CDR3 has 13 residues. For the CDR3, the DNA is TGTGCCAGCAGGGAACTAGCGGGGGTAATTCAGTACTTC. This translates into CASRELAGVIQYF.

This clonotype was counted between two and nine times. The chain is built from TRBV12-3 or TRBV12-4 and TRBJ1-1, with D maybe TRBD1 (6 bases). The CDR3 covers 15 residues. V was pared by 2 bases and J by 11 bases, with 21 bases between. CDR3 protein: CASSLKTRGGHGAFF. CDR3 DNA sequence: TGTGCCAGCAGTTTAAAGACCAGGGGCGGGCATGGCGCTTTCTTT.

The rearrangement links TRBV7-6 to TRBJ1-2; 7 bases align to TRBD1. Germline assignment: CDR1 SGHVS and CDR2 FNYEAQ. CDR3 length: 14 amino acids. V trimming: 4 bases; J trimming: 0 bases; junction bases outside the gene matches: 2. CDR3 amino acids: CASSWDSSNYGYTF. CDR3 nucleotides: TGTGCCAGCAGCTGGGACAGCTCTAACTATGGCTACACCTTC.

This clonotype was counted many times. The chain joins TRBV7-6 to TRBJ1-1, with 8 nucleotides matching TRBD1. From germline, CDR1 is SGHVS and CDR2 FNYEAQ. This CDR3 contains 16 residues. J was trimmed by 2 bases and V by 5 bases; bases with no gene match: 10. Here the CDR3 DNA reads TGTGCCAGCAGCCCCCGGACAGGGAATTTAAACACTGAAGCTTTCTTT. It encodes CASSPRTGNLNTEAFF.

This rearrangement joins TRBV29-1 to TRBJ1-5; 7 bases fit TRBD1. Losses at the gene ends were 6 bases for V and 7 bases for J; bases not matched to a gene: 9. In germline, CDR1 is SQVTM, CDR2 ANQGSEA. The CDR3 is 13 amino acids. Written as DNA, the CDR3 is TGCAGCGTAGCCACAGGGGTAGGACAGCCCCAGCATTTT. This translates into CSVATGVGQPQHF.

In its sample, this clonotype was seen a few times. Here the CDR3 DNA reads TGTGCCATCAGTGTGGGGCCGGGACTAGCGGGGGAGCGCACAGATACGCAGTATTTT. Its protein is CAISVGPGLAGERTDTQYF. This chain joins TRBV10-3 and TRBJ2-3; 14 bases are shared with TRBD2. The trim removed 4 bases at V and 1 base at J, leaving 10 bases unmatched. Germline CDR1 is ENHRY and CDR2 is SYGVKD. There are 19 residues in the CDR3.

This clonotype was detected only a few times. V is TRBV19 and J is TRBJ2-7; D gene unclear. Germline loops: CDR1 LNHDA, CDR2 SQIVND (reference sequence). The CDR3 spans 15 residues. V lost 0 bases, J lost 2 bases, and 11 bases lay in between. CDR3 residues: CASSIDLDGPYEQYF. CDR3 bases: TGTGCCAGTAGTATAGATCTTGACGGACCCTACGAGCAGTACTTC.

In its sample, this clonotype was seen a few times. An end of the junction does not agree with germline; a read error may underlie this. This chain links TRBV6-6 with TRBJ1-2; D is unresolved. The CDR3 has 11 amino acids. Germline V gene data show CDR1 as MNHNY and CDR2 as SVGAGI (reference sequence). CDR3 residues: CASSSLDRQDF. CDR3 nucleotides: TGTGCCAGCAGTTCCTTGGACCGTCAGGACTTC.

The genes are TRBV19 and TRBJ1-3; D gene unclear. The CDR3 runs to 12 residues. Germline V CDR1 and CDR2: LNHDA, SQIVND (reference sequence). V gave up 3 bases and J gave up 4 bases, with 4 bases separating them. CDR3 in DNA: TGTGCCAGTAGTATCGGGGGAAACACCATATATTTT. Translated, it gives CASSIGGNTIYF.

The chain uses TRBV30 and TRBJ2-2; TRBD2 aligns across 7 bases. This CDR3 is 14 amino acids long. Trimming removed 2 bases from V and 1 base from J; junction bases left unmatched: 1. The V gene's germline CDR1 is GTSNPN and CDR2 SVGIG (reference sequence). DNA for the CDR3: TGTGCCTGGAGTCGCGGGGGGAACACCGGGGAGCTGTTTTTT. Residues: CAWSRGGNTGELFF.

This clonotype was picked up many times. The rearrangement links TRBV5-6 to TRBJ1-1, with TRBD1 as a possible D gene (5 bases). The CDR3 runs 16 residues. Germline assignment: CDR1 SGHDT and CDR2 YYEEEE. V lost 4 bases and J 1 base, leaving 17 bases between the germline ends. CDR3 DNA sequence: TGTGCCAGCAGCGCCGGGACTGCTGCCGGGAACACTGAAGCTTTCTTT. This translates into CASSAGTAAGNTEAFF.

This clonotype showed up just a few times. The chain uses TRBV19 and TRBJ2-2; the match to TRBD1 covers 10 bases. CDR1 is LNHDA, CDR2 SQIVND, per germline (reference sequence). The V segment lost 8 bases and the J segment 6 bases; nucleotides outside the gene matches: 6. The length of the CDR3 is 14 residues. The CDR3 reads CASVPGQGSGELFF. The CDR3 nucleotides are TGTGCCAGTGTACCGGGACAGGGGTCCGGGGAGCTGTTTTTT.

This clonotype turned up a few times. V is TRBV4-1 and J is TRBJ2-7; perhaps D is TRBD1 or TRBD2 (6 bases each). This CDR3 region has 20 residues. Trimming took 0 bases from V and 3 from J, leaving 27 bases between them. Germline assignment: CDR1 MGHRA and CDR2 YSYEKL. CDR3 sequence reads: CASSQDSGRWGASGDYEQYF. CDR3 bases: TGCGCCAGCAGCCAAGATTCAGGAAGGTGGGGGGCCTCAGGGGACTACGAGCAGTACTTC.

CDR3: CASSAGSGTGNSQPQHF. The CDR3 bases are TGTGCCAGCAGTGCGGGATCCGGGACAGGGAATAGTCAGCCCCAGCATTTT. This chain connects TRBV6-5 to TRBJ1-5; the match to TRBD1 covers 9 bases. The CDR3 has 17 amino acids. Per the germline V gene, CDR1 is MNHEY and CDR2 is SVGAGI. Trimming removed 5 bases from V and 6 bases from J; junction bases left unmatched: 14.

J is TRBJ2-7 and V is TRBV6-2 or TRBV6-3; 7 bases line up with TRBD1. CDR1 and CDR2 from the germline V gene are MNHEY and SVGEGT. The CDR3 totals 13 residues. The ends lost 6 bases at V and 7 bases at J; junction bases unmatched: 9. The CDR3 region has the DNA TGTGCCAGCAGGGGGACAGCTTACGGGGAGCAGTACTTC. Protein: CASRGTAYGEQYF.

V is TRBV12-3 or TRBV12-4 and J is TRBJ1-1; no firm D call. The CDR3 has 15 amino acids. V was shortened by 3 bases and J by 1 base, with 12 bases between the two germline ends. The DNA for the CDR3 is TGTGCCAGCAGTTTCAGTAGGCAGACGAACACTGAAGCTTTCTTT. Translated, it gives CASSFSRQTNTEAFF.

This clonotype showed up many times. The V and J genes are TRBV7-2 and TRBJ2-3; D might be TRBD2 (7 bases). The germline V gene encodes CDR1 SGHTA and CDR2 FQGNSA. V dropped 2 bases and J dropped 6 bases, with 15 bases sitting between them. This CDR3 spans 15 amino acids. CDR3 protein: CASSLRGGDSDTQYF. The CDR3 nucleotides are TGTGCCAGCAGCTTAAGGGGGGGCGATTCGGATACGCAGTATTTT.

The chain carries TRBV7-9 and TRBJ2-5, with 8 positions matching TRBD1. The CDR3 runs 15 residues. J gave up 4 bases and V 3 bases, and 7 bases lay outside the gene matches. The germline gives CDR1 SEHNR, CDR2 FQNEAQ (reference sequence). The CDR3 region has the DNA TGTGCCAGCAGCTTCCCAGGGGGCTCAGGAGAGACCCAGTACTTC. This translates into CASSFPGGSGETQYF.

The chain recombines TRBV11-2 with TRBJ2-3, with 8 bases identical to TRBD2. The CDR3 length is 16 residues. Germline loops: CDR1 SGHAT, CDR2 FQNNGV. The V segment lost 0 bases and the J segment 2 bases; nucleotides outside the gene matches: 4. In DNA, the CDR3 is TGTGCCAGCAGCTTAGACGGGGGGGGGCCCACAGATACGCAGTATTTT. Translated: CASSLDGGGPTDTQYF.

The chain recombines TRBV7-2 with TRBJ2-7; D call uncertain. There are 13 residues in the CDR3. The germline V and J ends were trimmed by 1 base and 3 bases, with 7 bases remaining between them. The V gene's germline CDR1 is SGHTA and CDR2 FQGNSA. The CDR3: CASSLGWDYEQYF. CDR3 DNA: TGTGCCAGCAGCTTAGGCTGGGACTACGAGCAGTACTTC.